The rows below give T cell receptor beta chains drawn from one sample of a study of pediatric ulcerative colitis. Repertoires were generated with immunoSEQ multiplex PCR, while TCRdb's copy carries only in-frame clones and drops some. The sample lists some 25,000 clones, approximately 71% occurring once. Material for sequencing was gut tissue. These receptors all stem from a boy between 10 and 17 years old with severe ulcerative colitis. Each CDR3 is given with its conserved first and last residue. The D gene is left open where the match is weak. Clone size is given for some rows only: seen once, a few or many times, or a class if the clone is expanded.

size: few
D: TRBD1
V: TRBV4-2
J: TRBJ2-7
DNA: TGTGCCAGCAGCCAAGATGAGGCAGGGGGTCCGTACGAGCAGTACTTC
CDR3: CASSQDEAGGPYEQYF

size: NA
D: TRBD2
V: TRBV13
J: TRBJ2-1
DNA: TGTGCCAGCAGCTTAGAAGGACTAGGCTCCAATGAGCAGTTCTTC
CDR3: CASSLEGLGSNEQFF

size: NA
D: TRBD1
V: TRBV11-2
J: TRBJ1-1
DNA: TGTGCCAGCAGCTTATCAGGGTTCGGGACAGCAAACACTGAAGCTTTCTTT
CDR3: CASSLSGFGTANTEAFF

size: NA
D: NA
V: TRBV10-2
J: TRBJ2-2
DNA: TGCGCCAGCAGTGAGTCGTCAGGGAACACCGGGGAGCTGTTTTTT
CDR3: CASSESSGNTGELFF

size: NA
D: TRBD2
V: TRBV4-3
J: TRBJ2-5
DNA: TGCGCCAGCAGCCAAGGGGTTAGCGGGAAGGAGACCCAGTACTTC
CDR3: CASSQGVSGKETQYF

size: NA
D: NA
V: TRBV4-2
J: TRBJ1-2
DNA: TGTGCCAGCAGCCAAGACAGGGACTATGGCTACACCTTC
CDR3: CASSQDRDYGYTF

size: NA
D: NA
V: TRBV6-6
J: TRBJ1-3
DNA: TGTGCCAGCAGTTACTCCTGGATTCCCGGAAACACCATATATTTT
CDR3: CASSYSWIPGNTIYF

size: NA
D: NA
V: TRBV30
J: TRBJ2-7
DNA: TGTGCCTGGCTGGGATCCGAGCAGTACTTC
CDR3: CAWLGSEQYF

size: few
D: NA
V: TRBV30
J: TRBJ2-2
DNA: TGTGCCTGGAATCGAAGCCCGGTGAACACCGGGGAGCTGTTTTTT
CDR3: CAWNRSPVNTGELFF

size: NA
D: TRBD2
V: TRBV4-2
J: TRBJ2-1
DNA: TGTGCCAGCAGCCAAGGACCCCTTAGCGGGAGTGGCTACAATGAGCAGTTCTTC
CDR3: CASSQGPLSGSGYNEQFF

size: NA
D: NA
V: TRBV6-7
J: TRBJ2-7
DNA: TGTGCCAGCAGTTACAAGCGTCAAGGTTCCGAGCAGTACTTC
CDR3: CASSYKRQGSEQYF

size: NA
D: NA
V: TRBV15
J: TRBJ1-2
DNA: TGTGCCACCAGCACCTACAGGGAGAACTATGGCTACACCTTC
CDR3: CATSTYRENYGYTF

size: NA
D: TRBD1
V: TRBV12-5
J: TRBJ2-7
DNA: TGTGCTAGTGGTTCGGGGACAGGATTCTACGAGCAGTACTTC
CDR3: CASGSGTGFYEQYF

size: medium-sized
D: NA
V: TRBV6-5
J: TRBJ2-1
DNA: TGTGCCAGCAGACGAACATCGGACTCTAATGAGCAGTTCTTC
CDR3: CASRRTSDSNEQFF

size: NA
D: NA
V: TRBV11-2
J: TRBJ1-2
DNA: TGTGCCAGCAGCGAATTTAGGACACCCGGGGATGGCTACACCTTC
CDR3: CASSEFRTPGDGYTF

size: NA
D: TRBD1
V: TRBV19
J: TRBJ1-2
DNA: TGTGCCAGTAGACGACCGGGACAGGGGTATGGCTACACCTTC
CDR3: CASRRPGQGYGYTF

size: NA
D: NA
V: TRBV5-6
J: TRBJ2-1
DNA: TGTGCCAGCAGCTTGTATAACACTCGCGCCTACAATGAGCAGTTCTTC
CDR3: CASSLYNTRAYNEQFF

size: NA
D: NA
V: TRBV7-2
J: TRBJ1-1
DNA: TGTGCCAGCTCCCCGCGCAGGGAGAGTCCTGAAGCTTTCTTT
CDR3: CASSPRRESPEAFF

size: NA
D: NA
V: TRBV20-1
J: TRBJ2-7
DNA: TGCAGTGCTCCAAACGCGGAATTGCAGTACTTC
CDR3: CSAPNAELQYF

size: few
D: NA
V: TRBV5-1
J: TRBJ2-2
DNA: TGCGCCAGCAGCTTGGGTTCAACAGGGAGCACCGGGGAGCTGTTTTTT
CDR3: CASSLGSTGSTGELFF

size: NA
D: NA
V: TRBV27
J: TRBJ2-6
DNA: TGTGCCAGCAGTTTATACCTCCTACAGAGCTCTGGGGCCAACGTCCTGACTTTC
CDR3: CASSLYLLQSSGANVLTF

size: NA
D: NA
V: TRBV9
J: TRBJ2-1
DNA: TGTGCCAGCAGCGTAGGTGCGGAATCCTACAATGAGCAGTTCTTC
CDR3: CASSVGAESYNEQFF

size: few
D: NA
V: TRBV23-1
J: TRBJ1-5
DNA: TGCGCCAGCAGTCTCCTAGGAGACGCTTATCAGCCCCAGCATTTT
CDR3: CASSLLGDAYQPQHF

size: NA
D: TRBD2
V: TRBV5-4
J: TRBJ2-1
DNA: TGTGCCAGCAGCTTGACTAGCGGGGCGTACAATGAGCAGTTCTTC
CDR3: CASSLTSGAYNEQFF

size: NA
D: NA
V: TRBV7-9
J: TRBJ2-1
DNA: TGTGCCAGCAGCTCACAGAGGGGAGAATACAATGAGCAGTTCTTC
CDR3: CASSSQRGEYNEQFF

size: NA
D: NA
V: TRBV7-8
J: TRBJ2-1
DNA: TGTGCCAGCAGCCCCGGGGCTACACTATACAATGAGCAGTTCTTC
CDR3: CASSPGATLYNEQFF

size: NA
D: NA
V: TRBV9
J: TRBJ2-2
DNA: TGTGCCAGCAGCGTAGTGGGGGAAAACGGGGAGCTGTTTTTT
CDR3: CASSVVGENGELFF

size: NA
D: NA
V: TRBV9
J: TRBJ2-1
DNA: TGTGCCAGCAGCGTTGCAGAGTGGAGCTCCTACAATGAGCAGTTCTTC
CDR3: CASSVAEWSSYNEQFF

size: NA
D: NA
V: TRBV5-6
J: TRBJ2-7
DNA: TGTGCCAGCAGCTTGAGACCCTTGGAGCAGTACTTC
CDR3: CASSLRPLEQYF

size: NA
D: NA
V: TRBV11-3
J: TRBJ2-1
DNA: TGTGCCAGCAGCGATGGGACTGGGAATGAGCAGTTCTTC
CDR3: CASSDGTGNEQFF

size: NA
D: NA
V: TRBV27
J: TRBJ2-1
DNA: TGTGCCAGTCGAACGTTGGCGGTCACCTACAATGAGCAGTTCTTC
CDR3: CASRTLAVTYNEQFF

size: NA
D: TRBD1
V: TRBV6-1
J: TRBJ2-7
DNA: TGTGCCAGCAGTGAATCGACAGGGGGCTCCTACGAGCAGTACTTC
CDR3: CASSESTGGSYEQYF

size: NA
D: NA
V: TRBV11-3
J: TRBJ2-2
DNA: TGTGCCAGCAGCTCCCCACAGGGTTGGGGGGAGCTGTTTTTT
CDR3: CASSSPQGWGELFF

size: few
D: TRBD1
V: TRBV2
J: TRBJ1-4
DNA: TGTGCCAGCAGTCTAAACAGGGGTCGGGAAAAACTGTTTTTT
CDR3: CASSLNRGREKLFF

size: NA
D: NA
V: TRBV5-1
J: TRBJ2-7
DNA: TGCGCCAGCAGCCCCGGGACTCCTTCCTACGAGCAGTACTTC
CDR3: CASSPGTPSYEQYF

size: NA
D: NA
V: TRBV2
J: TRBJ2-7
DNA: TGTGCCAGCAGTCCCGTTACCTACGAGCAGTACTTC
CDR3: CASSPVTYEQYF

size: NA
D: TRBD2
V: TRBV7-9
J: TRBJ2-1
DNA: TGTGCCAGCAGCTTAGGCGGGACTAGATCGGGAGAGCAGTTCTTC
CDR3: CASSLGGTRSGEQFF

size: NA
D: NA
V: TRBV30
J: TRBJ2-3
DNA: TGTGCCTGGGATCGGGGGGCTGAAGCAGATACGCAGTATTTT
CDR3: CAWDRGAEADTQYF

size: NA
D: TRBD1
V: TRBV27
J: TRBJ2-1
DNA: TGTGCCAGCAGTGTAATGACAGGGGTAGGTTACAATGAGCAGTTCTTC
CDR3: CASSVMTGVGYNEQFF

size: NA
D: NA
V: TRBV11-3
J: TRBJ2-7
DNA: TGTGCCAGCAGCTTAGCCTCCTACGAGCAGTACTTC
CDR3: CASSLASYEQYF

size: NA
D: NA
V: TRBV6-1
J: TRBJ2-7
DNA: TGTGCCGTGAGGGGGGGGCCCTACGAGCAGTACTTC
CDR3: CAVRGGPYEQYF

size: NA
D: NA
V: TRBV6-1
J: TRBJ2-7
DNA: TGTGCCAGCAGTAGCTATCAGGGCTACGAGCAGTACTTC
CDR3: CASSSYQGYEQYF

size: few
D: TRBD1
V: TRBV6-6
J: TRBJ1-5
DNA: TGTGCCAGCAGTTACCAGGGACAGGGACAGCCCCAGCATTTT
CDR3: CASSYQGQGQPQHF

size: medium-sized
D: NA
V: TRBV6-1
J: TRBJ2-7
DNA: TGTGCCAGCAGTGAAGCGCTTGGGACCCCCTACGAGCAGTACTTC
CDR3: CASSEALGTPYEQYF